These T cell receptor beta chains were read from a single sample in a study of blood T cell repertoires in COVID-19. Produced via immunoSEQ multiplex PCR; TCRdb's table is partial and in-frame only. The sample includes roughly 250,000 clones, 80% to 90% of them seen just once. Input material: peripheral blood. These receptors came from a man younger than 45 with acute or convalescent COVID-19. CDR3s include the opening cysteine and the closing phenylalanine or tryptophan. D genes are given only for firm matches. Clone size is stated in some rows and not others, as once, few, many or a class when expanded.

J gene: TRBJ1-3; V gene: TRBV9; clone size: NA; D gene: NA; CDR3 DNA: TGTGCCAGCAGCGTAGACGGTCGCTCTGGAAACACCATATATTTT; CDR3 protein: CASSVDGRSGNTIYF
J gene: TRBJ2-1; V gene: TRBV9; clone size: NA; D gene: NA; CDR3 DNA: TGTGCCAGCACCCTGGAGGGACGGGACTACAATGAGCAGTTCTTC; CDR3 protein: CASTLEGRDYNEQFF
J gene: TRBJ1-3; V gene: TRBV30; clone size: NA; D gene: NA; CDR3 DNA: TGTGCCTGGAGTGTACATACAGCTGGAAACACCATATATTTT; CDR3 protein: CAWSVHTAGNTIYF
J gene: TRBJ2-7; V gene: TRBV4-1; clone size: NA; D gene: TRBD2; CDR3 DNA: TGCGCCAGCAGCCAAGATAGGGACCTTGCGGGAGGGCCCTACGAGCAGTACTTC; CDR3 protein: CASSQDRDLAGGPYEQYF
J gene: TRBJ1-6; V gene: TRBV19; clone size: NA; D gene: NA; CDR3 DNA: TGTGCCAGTAGTATGTGGACAGATAATAATTCACCCCTCCACTTT; CDR3 protein: CASSMWTDNNSPLHF
J gene: TRBJ1-6; V gene: TRBV29-1; clone size: NA; D gene: TRBD1; CDR3 DNA: TGCAGCGTAACGACAGGGGATGGATTAGGTTCACCCCTCCACTTT; CDR3 protein: CSVTTGDGLGSPLHF
J gene: TRBJ2-7; V gene: TRBV2; clone size: NA; D gene: TRBD1; CDR3 DNA: TGTGCCAGCAGTTCGGGACAGTGGTACGAGCAGTACTTC; CDR3 protein: CASSSGQWYEQYF
J gene: TRBJ2-1; V gene: TRBV6-5; clone size: once; D gene: NA; CDR3 DNA: TGTGCCAGCAGCAAGTCTCCCGCCTACTACAATGAGCAGTTCTTC; CDR3 protein: CASSKSPAYYNEQFF
J gene: TRBJ2-1; V gene: TRBV11-2; clone size: NA; D gene: NA; CDR3 DNA: TGTGCCAGCAGCTCTAAGTTTTGGAGCTCCTACAATGAGCAGTTCTTC; CDR3 protein: CASSSKFWSSYNEQFF
J gene: TRBJ1-5; V gene: TRBV28; clone size: NA; D gene: NA; CDR3 DNA: TGTGCCAGCAGTTCCTCGGGGGGCTGGGATCAGCCCCAGCATTTT; CDR3 protein: CASSSSGGWDQPQHF
J gene: TRBJ1-1; V gene: TRBV6-5; clone size: once; D gene: NA; CDR3 DNA: TGTGCCAGCAGTTACTCGCAGGGAATGGCTGAAGCTTTCTTT; CDR3 protein: CASSYSQGMAEAFF
J gene: TRBJ1-2; V gene: TRBV19; clone size: NA; D gene: NA; CDR3 DNA: TGTGCCAGTCATCGGGGGGACTATGGCTACACCTTC; CDR3 protein: CASHRGDYGYTF
J gene: TRBJ1-1; V gene: TRBV29-1; clone size: NA; D gene: NA; CDR3 DNA: TGCAGCGTTCAGTATACCCTGAACACTGAAGCTTTCTTT; CDR3 protein: CSVQYTLNTEAFF
J gene: TRBJ1-6; V gene: TRBV27; clone size: NA; D gene: TRBD1; CDR3 DNA: TGTGCCAGCAGTTTAAGGATATTGACAGGGCATAATTCACCCCTCCACTTT; CDR3 protein: CASSLRILTGHNSPLHF
J gene: TRBJ1-6; V gene: TRBV27; clone size: NA; D gene: NA; CDR3 DNA: TGTGCCAGCAGTTTCATTTCAGGGGTCTCCTCCTATAATTCACCCCTCCACTTT; CDR3 protein: CASSFISGVSSYNSPLHF
J gene: TRBJ1-5; V gene: TRBV28; clone size: few; D gene: TRBD1; CDR3 DNA: TGTGCCAGCAGTTGGGACAGGGGGCGCGTTCAGCCCCAGCATTTT; CDR3 protein: CASSWDRGRVQPQHF